This entry features one T cell receptor beta chain sequence. Unmatched junction bases numbered 2, after V lost 3 bases and J lost 6 bases. The CDR3 has 15 residues. CDR1 and CDR2 from the germline V gene are SGHNT and YENEEA. This entry belongs to a study of cytomegalovirus exposure and HLA in healthy donors. A multiplex PCR was run with 60 Vbeta primers and 13 Jbeta primers. Sequencing used immunoSEQ multiplex PCR; TCRdb keeps in-frame clones, though not all of them. The sample has more than 95,000 clones; around 80% are singletons. This receptor was identified in a woman aged 40 to 50 in good health and CMV-seronegative. Input material: PBMCs. The gene calls are TRBV11-3 and TRBJ2-2; 12 nucleotides match TRBD2. The CDR3 here is CASSFGLAGPGELFF. CDR3 sequence (DNA): TGTGCCAGCAGCTTTGGACTAGCGGGGCCCGGGGAGCTGTTTTTT.